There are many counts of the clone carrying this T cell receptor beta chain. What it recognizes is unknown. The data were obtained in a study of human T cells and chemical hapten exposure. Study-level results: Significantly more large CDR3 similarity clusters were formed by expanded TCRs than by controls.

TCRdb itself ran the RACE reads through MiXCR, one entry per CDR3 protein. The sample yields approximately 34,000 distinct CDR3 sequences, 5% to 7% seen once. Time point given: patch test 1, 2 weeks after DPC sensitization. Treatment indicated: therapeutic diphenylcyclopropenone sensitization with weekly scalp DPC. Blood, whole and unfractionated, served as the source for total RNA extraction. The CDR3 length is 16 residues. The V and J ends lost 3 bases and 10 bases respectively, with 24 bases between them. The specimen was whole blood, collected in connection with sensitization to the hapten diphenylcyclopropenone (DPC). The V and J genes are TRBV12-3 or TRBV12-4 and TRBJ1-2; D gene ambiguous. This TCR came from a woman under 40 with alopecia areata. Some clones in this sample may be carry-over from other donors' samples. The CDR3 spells CASSLNSLSIGDYYTF. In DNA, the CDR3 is TGTGCCAGCAGTTTGAACTCGCTTTCGATTGGGGATTACTACACCTTC.